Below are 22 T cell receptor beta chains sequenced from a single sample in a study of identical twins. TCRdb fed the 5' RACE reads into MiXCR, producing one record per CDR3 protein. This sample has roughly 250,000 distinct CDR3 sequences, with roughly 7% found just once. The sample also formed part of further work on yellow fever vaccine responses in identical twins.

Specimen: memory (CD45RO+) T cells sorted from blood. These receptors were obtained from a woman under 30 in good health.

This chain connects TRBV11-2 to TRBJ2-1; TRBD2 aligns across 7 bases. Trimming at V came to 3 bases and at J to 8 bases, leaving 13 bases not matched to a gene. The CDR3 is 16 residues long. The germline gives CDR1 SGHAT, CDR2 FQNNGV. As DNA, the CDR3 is TGTGCCAGCAGCTTTCAGTACGGGGGGATTGCCGATGAGCAGTTCTTC. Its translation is CASSFQYGGIADEQFF.

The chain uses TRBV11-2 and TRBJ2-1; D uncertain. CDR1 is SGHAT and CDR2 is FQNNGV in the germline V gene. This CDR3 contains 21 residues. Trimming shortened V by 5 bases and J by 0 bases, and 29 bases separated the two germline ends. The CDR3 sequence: CASSVLDLPGLGASSYNEQFF. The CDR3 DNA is TGTGCCAGCAGCGTGCTAGATCTCCCAGGCCTTGGAGCCAGCTCCTACAATGAGCAGTTCTTC.

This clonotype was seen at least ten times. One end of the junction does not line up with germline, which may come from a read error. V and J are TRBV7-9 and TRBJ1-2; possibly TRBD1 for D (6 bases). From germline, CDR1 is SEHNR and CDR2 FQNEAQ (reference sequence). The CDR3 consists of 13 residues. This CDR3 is CASSLAQGGTPSF. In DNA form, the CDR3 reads TGTGCCAGCAGCTTAGCCCAAGGTGGGACACCATCCTTC.

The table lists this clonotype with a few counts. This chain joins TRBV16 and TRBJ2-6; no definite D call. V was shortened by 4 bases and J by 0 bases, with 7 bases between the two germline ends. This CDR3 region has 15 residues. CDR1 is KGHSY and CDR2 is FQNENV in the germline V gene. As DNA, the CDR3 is TGTGCCAGCAGCCGGGCTGGCTCTGGGGCCAACGTCCTGACTTTC. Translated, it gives CASSRAGSGANVLTF.

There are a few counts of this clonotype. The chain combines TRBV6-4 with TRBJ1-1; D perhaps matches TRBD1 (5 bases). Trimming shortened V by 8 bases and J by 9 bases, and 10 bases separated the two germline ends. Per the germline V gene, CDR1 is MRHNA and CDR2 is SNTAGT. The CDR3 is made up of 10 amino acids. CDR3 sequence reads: CASLQGKAFF. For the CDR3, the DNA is TGTGCCAGCCTCCAGGGAAAAGCTTTCTTT.

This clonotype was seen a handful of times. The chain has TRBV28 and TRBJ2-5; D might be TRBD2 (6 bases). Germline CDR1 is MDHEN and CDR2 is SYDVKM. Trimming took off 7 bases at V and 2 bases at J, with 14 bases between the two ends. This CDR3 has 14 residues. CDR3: CASTTSGVQETQYF. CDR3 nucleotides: TGTGCCAGCACCACTTCGGGGGTACAAGAGACCCAGTACTTC. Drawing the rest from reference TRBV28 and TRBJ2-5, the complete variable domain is DVKVTQSSRYLVKRTGEKVFLECVQDMDHENMFWYRQDPGLGLRLIYFSYDVKMKEKGDIPEGYSVSREKKERFSLILESASTNQTSMYLCASTTSGVQETQYFGPGTRLLVL.

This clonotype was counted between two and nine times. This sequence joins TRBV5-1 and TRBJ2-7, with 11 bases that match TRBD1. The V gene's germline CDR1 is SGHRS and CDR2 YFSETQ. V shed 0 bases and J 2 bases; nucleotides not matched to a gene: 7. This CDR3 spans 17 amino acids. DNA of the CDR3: TGCGCCAGCAGCTTGGTCCCCGGGACAGGGGGAACCTACGAGCAGTACTTC. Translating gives CASSLVPGTGGTYEQYF.

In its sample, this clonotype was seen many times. The CDR3 region has the DNA TGCAGTGCAACTACTAGCGGGAGGGGACACACCGGGGAGCTGTTTTTT. Translation: CSATTSGRGHTGELFF. The chain uses TRBV20-1 and TRBJ2-2; TRBD2 aligns across 13 bases. With 6 bases clipped from V and 3 bases from J, the junction kept 7 bases outside the gene matches. Germline V gene sequence: CDR1 DFQATT, CDR2 SNEGSKA (reference sequence). The CDR3 consists of 16 residues.

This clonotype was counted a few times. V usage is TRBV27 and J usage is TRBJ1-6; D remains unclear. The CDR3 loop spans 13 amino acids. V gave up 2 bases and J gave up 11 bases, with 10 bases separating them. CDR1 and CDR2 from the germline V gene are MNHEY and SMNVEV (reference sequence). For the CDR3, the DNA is TGTGCCAGCAGTTTAGGCCCTCGGGCACCCCTCCACTTT. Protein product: CASSLGPRAPLHF.

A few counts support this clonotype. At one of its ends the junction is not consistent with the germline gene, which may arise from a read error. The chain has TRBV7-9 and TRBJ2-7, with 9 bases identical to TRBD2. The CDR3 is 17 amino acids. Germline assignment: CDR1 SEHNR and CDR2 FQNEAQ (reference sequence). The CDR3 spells CASSLAGSASGTPILGF. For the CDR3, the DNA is TGTGCCAGCAGCTTAGCCGGCTCGGCTAGCGGGACTCCCATCTTGGGCTTC.

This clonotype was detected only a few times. This chain's CDR3 is CASSWDWNKQFF. The CDR3 region has the DNA TGTGCCAGCAGTTGGGACTGGAATAAGCAGTTCTTC. The J gene is TRBJ2-1, the V gene TRBV28; perhaps TRBD2 as D (6 bases). This CDR3 has 12 amino acids. V was cut by 4 bases and J by 11 bases, with 12 bases left in between. Germline values: CDR1 MDHEN, CDR2 SYDVKM.

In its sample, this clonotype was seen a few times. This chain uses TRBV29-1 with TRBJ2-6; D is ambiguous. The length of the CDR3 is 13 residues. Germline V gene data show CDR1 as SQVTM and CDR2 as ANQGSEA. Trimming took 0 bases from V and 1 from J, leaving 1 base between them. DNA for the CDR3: TGCAGCGTTGAAGAGTCTGGGGCCAACGTCCTGACTTTC. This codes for CSVEESGANVLTF.

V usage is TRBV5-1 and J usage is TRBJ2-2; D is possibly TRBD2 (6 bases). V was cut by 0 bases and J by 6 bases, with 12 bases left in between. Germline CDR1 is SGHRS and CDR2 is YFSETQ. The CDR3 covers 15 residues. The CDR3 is CASSLGRRGAGELFF. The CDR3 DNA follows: TGCGCCAGCAGCTTGGGACGGAGGGGAGCCGGGGAGCTGTTTTTT.

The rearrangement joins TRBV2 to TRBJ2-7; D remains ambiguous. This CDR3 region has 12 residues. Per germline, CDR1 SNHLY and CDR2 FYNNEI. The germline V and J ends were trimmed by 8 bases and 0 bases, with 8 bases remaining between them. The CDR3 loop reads CASGYTSYEQYF. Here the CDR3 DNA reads TGTGCCAGCGGGTACACCTCCTACGAGCAGTACTTC.

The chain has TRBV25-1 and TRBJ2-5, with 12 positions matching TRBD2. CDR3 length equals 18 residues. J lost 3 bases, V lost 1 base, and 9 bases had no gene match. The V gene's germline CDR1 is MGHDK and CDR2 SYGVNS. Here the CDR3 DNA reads TGTGCCAGCAGTGAATCCCCACCCCTAGCGGGAGGGGAAGAGACCCAGTACTTC. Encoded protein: CASSESPPLAGGEETQYF.

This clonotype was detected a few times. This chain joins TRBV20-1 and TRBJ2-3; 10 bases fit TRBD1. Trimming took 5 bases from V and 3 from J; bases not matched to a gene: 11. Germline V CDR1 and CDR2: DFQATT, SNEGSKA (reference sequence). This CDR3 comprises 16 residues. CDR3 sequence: CSAGDRGLEGTDTQYF. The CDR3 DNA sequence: TGCAGTGCTGGGGACAGGGGCCTCGAGGGAACAGATACGCAGTATTTT.

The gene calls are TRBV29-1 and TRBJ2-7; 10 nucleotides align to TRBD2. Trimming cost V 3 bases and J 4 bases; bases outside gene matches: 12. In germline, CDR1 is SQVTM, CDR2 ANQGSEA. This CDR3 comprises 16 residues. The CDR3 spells CSVEALGGTSEYEQYF. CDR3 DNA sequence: TGCAGCGTTGAGGCGCTGGGGGGGACTAGCGAATACGAGCAGTACTTC.

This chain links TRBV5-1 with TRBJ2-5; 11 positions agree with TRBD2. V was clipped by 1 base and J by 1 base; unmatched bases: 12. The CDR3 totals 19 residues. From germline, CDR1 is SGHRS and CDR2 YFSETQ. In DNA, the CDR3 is TGCGCCAGCAGCTTGTATCCGCCTAGCGGGGGGTCGGGCCAAGAGACCCAGTACTTC. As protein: CASSLYPPSGGSGQETQYF.

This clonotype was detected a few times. The CDR3 DNA reads as TGTGCCACCAGCAGAGATTTGCCCTCGGAGTACGAGCAGTACTTC. Its translation is CATSRDLPSEYEQYF. The chain joins TRBV15 to TRBJ2-7; D not resolved. The CDR3 runs to 15 residues. Germline V lookup: CDR1 LNHNV, CDR2 YYDKDF (reference sequence). V gave up 0 bases and J gave up 4 bases, with 13 bases separating them.

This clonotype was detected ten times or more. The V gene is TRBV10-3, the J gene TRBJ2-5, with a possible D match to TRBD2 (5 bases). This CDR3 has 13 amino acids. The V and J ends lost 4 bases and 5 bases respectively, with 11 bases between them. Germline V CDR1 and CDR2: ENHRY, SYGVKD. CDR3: CAISVGVGETQYF. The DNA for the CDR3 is TGTGCCATCAGTGTCGGGGTAGGGGAGACCCAGTACTTC.

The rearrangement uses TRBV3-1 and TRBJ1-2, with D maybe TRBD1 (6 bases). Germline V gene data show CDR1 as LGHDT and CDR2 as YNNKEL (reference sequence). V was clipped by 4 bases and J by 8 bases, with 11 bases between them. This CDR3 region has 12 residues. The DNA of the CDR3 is TGTGCCAGCAGCCTTACAGGGCTAGGCTACACCTTC. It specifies CASSLTGLGYTF.

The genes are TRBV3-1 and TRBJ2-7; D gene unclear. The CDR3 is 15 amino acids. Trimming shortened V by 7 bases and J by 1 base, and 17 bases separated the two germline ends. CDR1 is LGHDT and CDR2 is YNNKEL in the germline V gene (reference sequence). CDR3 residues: CASTPSRAGSYEQYF. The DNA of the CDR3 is TGTGCCAGCACCCCGAGCCGGGCAGGATCCTACGAGCAGTACTTC.